Shown below are 18 T cell receptor beta chains from a single sample sequenced in a study of molecular identifiers for immune sequencing clone quantification. TCRdb redid the calling of the PCR reads with MiXCR, one entry per CDR3 protein. The data contain over 50,000 distinct CDR3 sequences, about a third of them singletons. Sequenced input: naive CD8+ T cells from blood, with Jurkat cell RNA spiked in. Subset described: FACS-sorted CD8+CD4-CCR7+CD45RA+ naive T cells. The receptors derive from a human donor in good health. Some libraries in this study had Jurkat cell RNA spiked in.

There are a few counts of this clonotype. The chain joins TRBV19 to TRBJ2-3; D is tentatively TRBD1 or TRBD2 (5 bases each). The V end lost 5 bases, the J end lost 4 bases, and 19 bases lay between the germline ends. The CDR3 totals 16 residues. CDR1 and CDR2 from the germline V gene are LNHDA and SQIVND (reference sequence). The CDR3, as DNA: TGTGCCAGTAGTCTCTTACCGGGGCCCTTCTCAGATACGCAGTATTTT. Its translation is CASSLLPGPFSDTQYF. The full variable domain, with the rest looked up from reference TRBV19 and TRBJ2-3, is DGGITQSPKYLFRKEGQNVTLSCEQNLNHDAMYWYRQDPGQGLRLIYYSQIVNDFQKGDIAEGYSVSREKKESFPLTVTSAQKNPTAFYLCASSLLPGPFSDTQYFGPGTRLTVL.

This clonotype was seen repeatedly, ten times or more. The chain combines TRBV7-2 with TRBJ2-3; D ambiguous. The CDR3 loop spans 14 amino acids. CDR1 and CDR2 from the germline V gene are SGHTA and FQGNSA. The germline V and J ends were trimmed by 0 bases and 4 bases, with 8 bases remaining between them. In nucleotides, the CDR3 is TGTGCCAGCAGCTTAGCGACTGGCGCAGATACGCAGTATTTT. Its protein is CASSLATGADTQYF.

In regard to this clonotype: Relative to the germline gene, one junction end is altered; a read error may explain this. V is TRBV7-2 and J is TRBJ2-7, with D possibly called TRBD1 or TRBD2 (5 bases each). From germline, CDR1 is SGHTA and CDR2 FQGNSA. CDR3 size: 11 residues. For the CDR3, the DNA is TGTGCCAGCAGCTTAGGAGGGGAGCAGTGCTTC. Protein sequence: CASSLGGEQCF.

This chain connects TRBV4-1 to TRBJ2-3; a weak D match, TRBD1 (6 bases). V shed 0 bases and J shed 2 bases, with 12 bases lying between them. CDR3 length: 16 amino acids. Germline V gene lookup returns CDR1 MGHRA and CDR2 YSYEKL. The CDR3 protein is CASSQDPDRPTDTQYF. The CDR3 region has the DNA TGCGCCAGCAGCCAAGATCCTGACAGGCCCACAGATACGCAGTATTTT.

A word on this clonotype: A much larger clonotype is one base distant, so this may be a read error. This chain joins TRBV19 and TRBJ1-5, with TRBD1 matching 7 bases. V trimming: 6 bases; J trimming: 2 bases; junction bases outside the gene matches: 1. Germline V CDR1 and CDR2: LNHDA, SQIVND (reference sequence). The CDR3 extends over 13 amino acids. CDR3 DNA: TGTGCCAGTAGCACAGGGGGCAATCAGCCCCAGCATTTT. Translation gives CASSTGGNQPQHF.

In regard to this clonotype: A much larger clone lies a single base off, so this may be a read error. V gene TRBV20-1 combines with J gene TRBJ2-7; TRBD1 might be the D (6 bases). The CDR3 loop spans 13 amino acids. Deletions cut 6 bases from V and 9 bases from J, with 21 bases between. Germline V lookup: CDR1 DFQATT, CDR2 SNEGSKA (reference sequence). For the CDR3, the DNA is TGCAGTGCGGTAGATACAGGGTGGAACGCGCAGTACTTC. Encoded protein: CSAVDTGWNAQYF.

Of note for this clonotype: This may be a read error: a much more frequent sequence differs by one nucleotide. J is TRBJ1-1 and V is TRBV7-9; tentatively, D is TRBD1 (5 bases). Germline V gene data show CDR1 as SEHNR and CDR2 as FQNEAQ (reference sequence). This CDR3 spans 13 amino acids. V shed 11 bases and J shed 6 bases, with 19 bases lying between them. As DNA, the CDR3 is TGTGCCTGCAACGGTGGGGGAAGTCCTGAAGCTTTCTTT. This encodes CACNGGGSPEAFF.

This clonotype was seen more than once but under ten times. V and J are TRBV28 and TRBJ2-1; D may be TRBD1 (6 bases). V gave up 2 bases and J gave up 8 bases, with 16 bases separating them. The CDR3 has 15 residues. Germline lookup yields CDR1 MDHEN and CDR2 SYDVKM. The DNA of the CDR3 is TGTGCCAGCAGTTTAATTCGGGACACGGGGTATGAGCAGTTCTTC. Its translation is CASSLIRDTGYEQFF.

This clonotype was detected only a few times. V usage is TRBV27 and J usage is TRBJ2-4, with 7 bases fitting TRBD1. The junction had 7 bases not matched to a gene; V was cut back by 5 bases and J by 3 bases. CDR1 MNHEY and CDR2 SMNVEV come from the germline V gene (reference sequence). The CDR3 covers 15 residues. The CDR3 sequence: CASSPWDSYKNIQYF. In DNA, the CDR3 is TGTGCCAGCAGTCCCTGGGACAGCTACAAAAACATTCAGTACTTC.

This sequence joins TRBV7-9 and TRBJ1-1; no firm D call. CDR1 is SEHNR and CDR2 is FQNEAQ in the germline V gene (reference sequence). This CDR3 is 14 amino acids long. The germline V and J ends were trimmed by 5 bases and 1 base, with 11 bases remaining between them. The CDR3: CASSPPQKNTEAFF. The CDR3 nucleotides are TGTGCCAGCAGCCCCCCGCAGAAGAACACTGAAGCTTTCTTT.

This clonotype was observed once. The chain's CDR3 is CASSFYREDTGELFF. Here the CDR3 DNA reads TGTGCCAGCAGTTTTTACAGGGAAGACACCGGGGAGCTGTTTTTT. The J gene is TRBJ2-2, the V gene TRBV28; tentatively, D is TRBD1 (6 bases). V lost 3 bases and J lost 3, with 11 bases in between. Per the germline V gene, CDR1 is MDHEN and CDR2 is SYDVKM. This CDR3 is 15 amino acids long.

In its sample, this clonotype was seen a few times. A much larger clone differs from this one at a single base, so this may be a read error. This chain uses TRBV4-3 with TRBJ1-1; D gene uncertain. The V gene's germline CDR1 is LGHNA and CDR2 YSLEER. Trimming pared 1 base from V and 1 base from J, leaving 10 bases between. The CDR3 is 15 amino acids. This CDR3 is CASSQGPGSNTEAFF. CDR3 sequence (DNA): TGCGCCAGCAGCCAAGGTCCGGGGTCGAACACTGAAGCTTTCTTT.

This clonotype has more than one count but fewer than ten. The chain is built from TRBV27 and TRBJ1-2, with a possible D match to TRBD1 (6 bases). The CDR3 runs 13 residues. Trimming pared 3 bases from V and 4 bases from J, leaving 9 bases between. Per germline, CDR1 MNHEY and CDR2 SMNVEV (reference sequence). The CDR3 sequence is CASSFDRSYGYTF. CDR3 DNA sequence: TGTGCCAGCAGTTTCGACAGGAGCTATGGCTACACCTTC.

This clonotype was counted between two and nine times. The chain carries TRBV7-9 and TRBJ2-1; 11 bases agree with TRBD2. CDR1 is SEHNR and CDR2 is FQNEAQ in the germline V gene (reference sequence). V shed 3 bases, J shed 9 bases, and the junction held 4 bases outside the gene matches. The CDR3 is 14 residues long. The CDR3 here is CASSFSSGRGEQFF. The DNA of the CDR3 is TGTGCCAGCAGCTTCAGTAGCGGGAGGGGTGAGCAGTTCTTC. The variable domain in full, completed from reference TRBV7-9 and TRBJ2-1, reads DTGVSQNPRHKITKRGQNVTFRCDPISEHNRLYWYRQTLGQGPEFLTYFQNEAQLEKSRLLSDRFSAERPKGSFSTLEIQRTEQGDSAMYLCASSFSSGRGEQFFGPGTRLTVL.

The table lists this clonotype with a few counts. V gene TRBV19 combines with J gene TRBJ1-4; D call uncertain. Germline loops: CDR1 LNHDA, CDR2 SQIVND (reference sequence). V was cut by 8 bases and J by 3 bases, with 13 bases left in between. The length of the CDR3 is 14 residues. In nucleotides, the CDR3 is TGTGCCAGTGGTCCGGGCGGTTCTAATGAAAAACTGTTTTTT. This codes for CASGPGGSNEKLFF.

A note on this clonotype: The junction departs from germline at one end; a sequencing error may be responsible. The rearrangement links TRBV4-1 to TRBJ2-1; D might be TRBD1 (7 bases). Germline V gene sequence: CDR1 MGHRA, CDR2 YSYEKL. CDR3 length equals 15 residues. CDR3 DNA: TGCGCCAGCAGCCAACAGGGGGGCTCCTACAAAGAGCAGTTCTTC. Translation gives CASSQQGGSYKEQFF.

This clonotype was counted only a few times. V is TRBV23-1 and J is TRBJ1-5; unclear D gene. TRBV23-1 is an ORF, with its function uncertain. The V and J ends lost 9 bases and 1 base respectively, with 13 bases between them. The CDR3 length is 14 residues. The CDR3 DNA follows: TGCGCCAGTCGAGGAGGGTGGAGCAATCAGCCCCAGCATTTT. It codes for CASRGGWSNQPQHF.

The J gene is TRBJ2-5, the V gene TRBV14, with 7 bases aligning to TRBD1. Germline lookup yields CDR1 SGHDN and CDR2 FVKESK. The V and J ends lost 4 bases and 5 bases, in that order; junction bases with no gene match: 7. This CDR3 has 14 amino acids. Written as DNA, the CDR3 is TGTGCCAGCAGCCTCTGGACAGGTCCCGAGACCCAGTACTTC. Protein sequence: CASSLWTGPETQYF.